This entry lists 23 T cell receptor beta chains sequenced from one sample in a study of cytomegalovirus exposure and HLA in healthy donors. PCR was performed using 60 Vbeta and 13 Jbeta primers. Using immunoSEQ multiplex PCR, the repertoire was profiled, and TCRdb retains in-frame clones only, with some absent. This sample lists approximately 58,000 clones; its ten largest clones have approximately 5.1%. Specimen: PBMCs. Source of these receptors: a man younger than 45 in good health and CMV-seropositive.

The chain uses TRBV15 and TRBJ2-5; D call uncertain. The V end lost 8 bases, the J end lost 4 bases, and 23 bases lay between the germline ends. The germline V gene encodes CDR1 LNHNV and CDR2 YYDKDF (reference sequence). CDR3 length equals 16 residues. The CDR3: CATGSKLSGFRETQYF. The CDR3 DNA reads as TGTGCCACCGGTTCTAAACTTTCAGGATTTCGAGAGACCCAGTACTTC.

V is TRBV5-1 and J is TRBJ1-2; D ambiguous. The V gene lost 0 bases and the J gene lost 0 bases, with 6 bases spanning the gap. CDR3 length: 14 residues. Germline CDR1 is SGHRS and CDR2 is YFSETQ. The CDR3 DNA follows: TGCGCCAGCAGCTTGGCCCCTCCTAACTATGGCTACACCTTC. Translated: CASSLAPPNYGYTF.

The rearrangement uses TRBV5-1 and TRBJ2-3; D might be TRBD1 (5 bases). The CDR3 covers 15 residues. The germline V gene has CDR1 SGHRS and CDR2 YFSETQ. V lost 0 bases, J lost 0 bases, and 8 bases lay in between. The CDR3 loop is CASSLGGQSTDTQYF. For the CDR3, the DNA is TGCGCCAGCAGCTTGGGGGGCCAGAGCACAGATACGCAGTATTTT.

V is TRBV19 and J is TRBJ1-2; maybe TRBD1 (6 bases). CDR1 and CDR2 (germline): LNHDA, SQIVND (reference sequence). V was shortened by 6 bases and J by 3 bases, with 14 bases between the two germline ends. CDR3 length equals 14 residues. In DNA form, the CDR3 reads TGTGCCAGTAGGGGCCAGGGGCGGTACTATGGCTACACCTTC. Its translation is CASRGQGRYYGYTF.

This chain joins TRBV5-1 and TRBJ2-7; a weak D match, TRBD1 (6 bases). The CDR3 is made up of 13 amino acids. Per germline, CDR1 SGHRS and CDR2 YFSETQ. Trimming removed 3 bases at V and 2 bases at J, with 9 bases between. CDR3 DNA sequence: TGCGCCAGCAGCTCACGGGACACCTACGAGCAGTACTTC. It is translated as CASSSRDTYEQYF.

The chain carries TRBV29-1 and TRBJ2-5; TRBD2 might be the D (7 bases). CDR3 length equals 10 residues. With 7 bases removed from V and 10 bases from J, the gap between germline ends came to 13 bases. Germline values: CDR1 SQVTM, CDR2 ANQGSEA. The CDR3 spells CSGGGGDQYF. Written as DNA, the CDR3 is TGCAGCGGGGGAGGGGGAGACCAGTACTTC.

V is TRBV4-1 and J is TRBJ2-5, with 9 nucleotides matching TRBD2. This CDR3 has 16 residues. The V and J ends lost 1 base and 4 bases, in that order; junction bases with no gene match: 7. Looked up from germline, CDR1 is MGHRA and CDR2 is YSYEKL. For the CDR3, the DNA is TGCGCCAGCAGCCAAGCCGCGGGGGGGCTTAGAGAGACCCAGTACTTC. Amino acid sequence: CASSQAAGGLRETQYF.

Of note for this clone: A junction end diverges from the germline sequence, so it may reflect a read error. The chain joins TRBV5-6 to TRBJ2-1; D is perhaps TRBD1 (6 bases). This CDR3 contains 13 residues. Germline-derived CDR1 and CDR2 are SGHDT and YYEEEE. CDR3 protein: CASSLIRGRGDLF. The CDR3 coding sequence is TGTGCCAGCAGCTTGATAAGGGGCAGGGGCGATCTCTTC.

V usage is TRBV11-2 and J usage is TRBJ2-1, with TRBD2 identical over 12 bases. From germline, CDR1 is SGHAT and CDR2 FQNNGV. Trimming took 4 bases from V and 2 from J; bases not matched to a gene: 0. The CDR3 runs 15 residues. CDR3 sequence reads: CASSSSGGAYNEQFF. In DNA, the CDR3 is TGTGCCAGCAGCTCTAGCGGGGGGGCCTACAATGAGCAGTTCTTC.

The chain is built from TRBV29-1 and TRBJ2-7; 10 nucleotides agree with TRBD2. Germline V gives CDR1 SQVTM, CDR2 ANQGSEA. The CDR3 is 15 residues long. With 6 bases clipped from V and 2 bases from J, the junction kept 10 bases outside the gene matches. The CDR3 nucleotides read TGCAGCGTCTCTCACCAGCGGGAGGGAGCCTACGAGCAGTACTTC. Amino acids: CSVSHQREGAYEQYF.

CDR3 sequence (DNA): TGTGCCAGCTCACCAGCGGAGGGGCGGACTGAAGCTTTCTTT. Its protein product is CASSPAEGRTEAFF. The V and J genes are TRBV18 and TRBJ1-1, with D perhaps TRBD1 (5 bases). The germline V and J ends were trimmed by 2 bases and 5 bases, with 12 bases remaining between them. The CDR3 has 14 residues. Germline V gives CDR1 KGHSH, CDR2 LQKENI.

This chain joins TRBV7-9 and TRBJ2-7, with 8 positions matching TRBD2. CDR1 is SEHNR and CDR2 is FQNEAQ in the germline V gene (reference sequence). This CDR3 has 13 amino acids. Unmatched junction bases numbered 6, after V lost 5 bases and J lost 6 bases. The CDR3 protein is CASSLGGGSEQYF. CDR3 sequence (DNA): TGTGCCAGCAGCCTCGGGGGGGGGTCCGAGCAGTACTTC.

In DNA form, the CDR3 reads TGTGCCAGCAGCTTCACAGGGGTAGGCTACACCTTC. As protein: CASSFTGVGYTF. The V call is TRBV5-6, the J call TRBJ1-2; 7 bases are a match to TRBD1. Germline CDR1 is SGHDT and CDR2 is YYEEEE. The CDR3 is 12 amino acids. V gave up 2 bases and J gave up 8 bases; unmatched junction bases: 3.

This chain uses TRBV7-2 with TRBJ2-1; 10 bases fit TRBD2. Germline V lookup: CDR1 SGHTA, CDR2 FQGNSA. The junction had 22 bases not matched to a gene; V was cut back by 5 bases and J by 9 bases. CDR3 length: 19 amino acids. The CDR3 loop reads CASSPRGASGSPRLSEQFF. CDR3 DNA sequence: TGTGCCAGCAGCCCGAGGGGGGCTAGCGGGAGCCCCCGGTTGAGTGAGCAGTTCTTC.

The chain links TRBV11-2 to TRBJ2-5, with 13 bases aligning to TRBD2. With 5 bases clipped from V and 5 bases from J, the junction kept 14 bases outside the gene matches. The germline CDR1 and CDR2 sequences are SGHAT and FQNNGV. The CDR3 consists of 18 residues. CDR3 in amino acids: CASSPIKTSGGARETQYF. In DNA form, the CDR3 reads TGTGCCAGCAGCCCAATTAAAACTAGCGGGGGGGCCAGGGAGACCCAGTACTTC.

The rearrangement joins TRBV10-3 to TRBJ1-2, with D unresolved. The germline V and J ends were trimmed by 3 bases and 5 bases, with 10 bases remaining between them. Germline CDR1 is ENHRY and CDR2 is SYGVKD. There are 13 residues in the CDR3. The CDR3 loop is CAISESTQYGYTF. CDR3 sequence (DNA): TGTGCCATCAGTGAATCGACTCAATATGGCTACACCTTC.

V gene TRBV2 combines with J gene TRBJ2-7, with 9 bases fitting TRBD2. The germline V gene encodes CDR1 SNHLY and CDR2 FYNNEI. The CDR3 is 15 residues long. The V gene end was trimmed by 4 bases and the J gene end by 4 bases; junction bases not matched to a gene: 8. The CDR3 is CASSVGREGSYEQYF. The DNA of the CDR3 is TGTGCCAGCAGTGTCGGGCGGGAGGGTTCGTACGAGCAGTACTTC.

This chain uses TRBV30 with TRBJ1-5, with TRBD1 identical over 7 bases. Trimming took 5 bases from V and 2 from J; bases not matched to a gene: 3. The CDR3 is 13 residues long. Germline V CDR1 and CDR2: GTSNPN, SVGIG (reference sequence). The CDR3 here is CAWQGDGNQPQHF. The CDR3 region has the DNA TGTGCCTGGCAGGGGGACGGCAATCAGCCCCAGCATTTT.

This chain uses TRBV5-6 with TRBJ2-7, with no clear D. The germline gives CDR1 SGHDT, CDR2 YYEEEE. The CDR3 has 15 amino acids. Deletions cut 0 bases from V and 0 bases from J, with 10 bases between. The DNA of the CDR3 is TGTGCCAGCAGCTTGGAGGCGAGGAGCTCCTACGAGCAGTACTTC. Translation gives CASSLEARSSYEQYF.

This chain joins TRBV6-1 and TRBJ1-4, with 9 bases identical to TRBD1. Germline V gene lookup returns CDR1 MNHNS and CDR2 SASEGT. The V and J ends lost 3 bases and 7 bases, in that order; junction bases with no gene match: 6. CDR3 length equals 15 residues. The CDR3 DNA is TGTGCCAGCAGTGAGGGGGGACAGGGTGGTGAAAAACTGTTTTTT. Amino acid sequence: CASSEGGQGGEKLFF.

The rearrangement joins TRBV19 to TRBJ1-5, with TRBD1 identical over 7 bases. Germline lookup yields CDR1 LNHDA and CDR2 SQIVND (reference sequence). The J segment lost 4 bases and the V segment lost 5 bases, leaving 11 bases of the junction unmatched. The CDR3 covers 16 residues. The CDR3 spells CASSWRETGNNQPQHF. The CDR3 region has the DNA TGTGCCAGTAGTTGGAGGGAGACAGGGAATAATCAGCCCCAGCATTTT.

The chain has TRBV4-2 and TRBJ1-3; 9 bases are a match to TRBD1. Germline V CDR1 and CDR2: LGHNA, YNFKEQ. V shed 0 bases, J shed 4 bases, and the junction held 4 bases outside the gene matches. The CDR3 sequence is 16 residues long. The CDR3, as DNA: TGTGCCAGCAGCCAAGATGACGGGACAGGGGGAAACACCATATATTTT. The encoded protein is CASSQDDGTGGNTIYF.

The gene calls are TRBV18 and TRBJ1-5, with D unclear. This CDR3 is built from 14 residues. The ends were cut back, 2 bases at V and 6 bases at J, with 11 bases in the middle. Looked up from germline, CDR1 is KGHSH and CDR2 is LQKENI. The DNA for the CDR3 is TGTGCCAGCTCACCAGGTATACTCCCTCAGCCCCAGCATTTT. Protein sequence: CASSPGILPQPQHF.